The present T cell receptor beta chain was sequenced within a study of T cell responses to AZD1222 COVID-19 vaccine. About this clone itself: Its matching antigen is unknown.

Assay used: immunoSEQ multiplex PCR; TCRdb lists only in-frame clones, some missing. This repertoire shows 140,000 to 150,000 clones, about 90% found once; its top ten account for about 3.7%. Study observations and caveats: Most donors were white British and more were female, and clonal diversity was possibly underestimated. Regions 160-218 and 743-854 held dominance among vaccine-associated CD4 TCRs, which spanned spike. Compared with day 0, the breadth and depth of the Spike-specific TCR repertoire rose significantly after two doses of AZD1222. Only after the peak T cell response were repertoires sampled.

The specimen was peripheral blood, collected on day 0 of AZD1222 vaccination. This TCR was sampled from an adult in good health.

The DNA for the CDR3 is TGTGCCAGCAGCTTAACAGTCTCCGGGCCATTCTCTAACTATGGCTACACCTTC. This encodes CASSLTVSGPFSNYGYTF. The chain employs TRBV7-2 and TRBJ1-2; no clear D. V lost 2 bases, J lost 0 bases, and 19 bases lay in between. The germline V gene encodes CDR1 SGHTA and CDR2 FQGNSA. The CDR3 consists of 18 residues.